This paragraph covers one T cell receptor (beta chain) sequence. Clones were sequenced by immunoSEQ multiplex PCR, and TCRdb holds only the in-frame ones, with some missing. Among roughly 200,000 clones listed, just under 80% were seen once. Germline CDR1 is LNHDA and CDR2 is SQIVND (reference sequence). The CDR3 is 15 amino acids. Trimming removed 7 bases at V and 0 bases at J, with 12 bases between. The data stem from a study of blood T cell repertoires in COVID-19. V usage is TRBV19 and J usage is TRBJ2-2; the D gene is possibly TRBD1 (6 bases). The TCR sequence derives from a woman older than 75 with active or convalescent COVID-19. Source material: peripheral blood. This chain's CDR3 is CASTPGTTNTGELFF. CDR3 nucleotide sequence: TGTGCCAGTACCCCCGGGACAACGAACACCGGGGAGCTGTTTTTT.